These 9 T cell receptor beta chains came from one sample sequenced in a study of tumor-infiltrating lymphocytes in primary liver carcinoma. A primer matching the constant region was used to make TCR beta cDNA from 450 to 550 ng of total RNA. What produced the TCR beta libraries was three nested multiplex PCR rounds using slightly modified ARM-PCR. A C-beta reverse primer and TRBV1-TRBV30 forward primers served in each of the first two PCR rounds, at 10 cycles apiece. MiXCR was run by TCRdb on the multiplex PCR reads, yielding one entry per CDR3 protein. The table has approximately 110,000 distinct CDR3 sequences, roughly three fifths seen once. Unsorted bulk tissue of roughly 19-30 mg yielded co-extracted RNA and DNA. The specimen sequenced was liver tumor tissue from sampling region 1. Specified subset: tumor region T1, superior pole. These receptors originate from a woman aged 60-75 years with primary liver carcinoma and hepatitis B virus infection.

The V call is TRBV18, the J call TRBJ2-7; TRBD2 agrees at 12 bases. This CDR3 is built from 15 residues. Trimming cost V 6 bases and J 5 bases; bases outside gene matches: 8. The germline V gene encodes CDR1 KGHSH and CDR2 LQKENI. CDR3 region: CASSMTSGSFHEQYV. The CDR3 DNA follows: TGTGCCAGCTCGATGACTAGCGGGAGCTTCCACGAGCAGTACGTC.

The chain employs TRBV19 and TRBJ2-3, with 10 bases identical to TRBD2. Germline V gives CDR1 LNHDA, CDR2 SQIVND (reference sequence). The CDR3 runs to 17 residues. After removal of 10 bases from V and 7 bases from J, the junction contained 20 bases not matched to a gene. CDR3 bases: TGTGCCACCGCGAGCGCTGGAGCGGGAGGGCGAGGATATACGCAGTATTTT. Its protein product is CATASAGAGGRGYTQYF. Full variable domain (remainder filled in from reference TRBV19 and TRBJ2-3): DGGITQSPKYLFRKEGQNVTLSCEQNLNHDAMYWYRQDPGQGLRLIYYSQIVNDFQKGDIAEGYSVSREKKESFPLTVTSAQKNPTAFYLCATASAGAGGRGYTQYFGPGTRLTVL.

With regard to this clonotype: Being one base from a much bigger clone, this may be a read error. The chain has TRBV28 and TRBJ2-5, with 12 bases fitting TRBD2. Germline V CDR1 and CDR2: MDHEN, SYDVKM. The CDR3 length is 18 residues. CDR3 sequence (DNA): TGTTCCAGCAGTTACGGCCCCCTGACTAGCGGGGGCCAAGAGACCCAGTACTTC. It is translated as CSSSYGPLTSGGQETQYF.

V usage is TRBV7-8 and J usage is TRBJ2-2; D call uncertain. Germline V gene sequence: CDR1 SGHVS, CDR2 FQNEAQ. Trimming shortened V by 10 bases and J by 6 bases, and 21 bases separated the two germline ends. The length of the CDR3 is 15 residues. Written as DNA, the CDR3 is TGTGCCAACAGTGACCCGGGTCTTTCAGCCGGGGAGCTGTTTTTT. It encodes CANSDPGLSAGELFF.

This clonotype is medium-sized by share. The chain employs TRBV11-3 and TRBJ1-2; unclear D gene. The V and J ends lost 4 bases and 2 bases respectively, with 2 bases between them. The length of the CDR3 is 11 residues. Germline V gene data show CDR1 as SGHNT and CDR2 as YENEEA. The CDR3 nucleotides are TGTGCCAGCAGCTCCAACTATGGCTACACCTTC. Translation: CASSSNYGYTF.

A word on this clonotype: At one end, the junction sequence differs from germline, possibly due to a read error. The rearrangement links TRBV10-1 to TRBJ1-1, with D perhaps matching TRBD1 (6 bases). CDR1 and CDR2 from the germline V gene are WNHNN and SYGVQD (reference sequence). CDR3 size: 13 residues. The DNA of the CDR3 is TGCGCCAGCAGCGCACAGGGCAACACTGAAGTTTTCTTT. Translating gives CASSAQGNTEVFF.

The rearrangement joins TRBV7-9 to TRBJ2-7; no clear D gene. V lost 5 bases and J lost 2, with 13 bases in between. This CDR3 contains 14 residues. The V gene's germline CDR1 is SEHNR and CDR2 FQNEAQ (reference sequence). The CDR3 DNA reads TGTGCCAGCAGCATATCCGGGTCCCCCTACGAGCAGTACTTC. It yields the protein CASSISGSPYEQYF.

In its sample, this clonotype was seen a few times. V is TRBV10-3 and J is TRBJ1-1; D possibly corresponds to TRBD1 (6 bases). The CDR3 length is 15 residues. V was shortened by 1 base and J by 7 bases, with 16 bases between the two germline ends. Germline assignment: CDR1 ENHRY and CDR2 SYGVKD. CDR3 DNA sequence: TGTGCCATCAGTGAGTTGACAGGTTTCGAGGTTGAAGCTTTCTTT. As protein: CAISELTGFEVEAFF.

As for this clonotype: Just one base apart from a much larger clone, this may be a read error. This chain uses TRBV12-3 or TRBV12-4 with TRBJ1-1; D is possibly TRBD1 (6 bases). The germline V and J ends were trimmed by 6 bases and 9 bases, with 23 bases remaining between them. The CDR3 length is 15 residues. The CDR3 loop reads CASSGLGGRYAKAFF. The CDR3, as DNA: TGTGCCAGCAGCGGCCTAGGGGGAAGATACGCTAAAGCTTTCTTT.